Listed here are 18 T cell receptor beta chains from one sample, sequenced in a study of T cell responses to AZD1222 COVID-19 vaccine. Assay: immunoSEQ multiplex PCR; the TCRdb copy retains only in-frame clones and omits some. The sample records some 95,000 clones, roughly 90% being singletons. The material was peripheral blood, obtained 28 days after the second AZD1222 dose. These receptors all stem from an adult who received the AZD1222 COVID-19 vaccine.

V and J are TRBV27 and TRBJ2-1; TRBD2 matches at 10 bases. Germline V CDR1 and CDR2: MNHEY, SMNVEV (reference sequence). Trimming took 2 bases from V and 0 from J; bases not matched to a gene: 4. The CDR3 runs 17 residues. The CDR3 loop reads CASSLLAGDSSYNEQFF. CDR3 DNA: TGTGCCAGCAGTTTACTAGCGGGAGATAGCTCCTACAATGAGCAGTTCTTC.

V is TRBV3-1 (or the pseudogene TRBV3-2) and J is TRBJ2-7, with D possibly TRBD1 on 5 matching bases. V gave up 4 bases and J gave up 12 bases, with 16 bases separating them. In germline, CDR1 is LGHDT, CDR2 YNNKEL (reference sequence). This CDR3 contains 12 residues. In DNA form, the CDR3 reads TGTGCCAGCAGCCGTGTGCAGGGTCCGCGGTACTTC. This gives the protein CASSRVQGPRYF.

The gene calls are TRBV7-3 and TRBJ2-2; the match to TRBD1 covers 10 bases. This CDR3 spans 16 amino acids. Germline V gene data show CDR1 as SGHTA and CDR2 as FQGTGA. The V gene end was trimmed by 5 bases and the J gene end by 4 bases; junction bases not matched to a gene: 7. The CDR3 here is CASSAGQGGSTGELFF. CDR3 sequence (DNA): TGTGCCAGCAGCGCAGGACAGGGGGGAAGCACCGGGGAGCTGTTTTTT.

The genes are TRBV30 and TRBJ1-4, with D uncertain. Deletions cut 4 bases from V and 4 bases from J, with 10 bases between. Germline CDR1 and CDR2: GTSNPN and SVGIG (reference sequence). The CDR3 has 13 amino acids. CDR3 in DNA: TGTGCCTGGACTCCTACGGGTAATGAAAAACTGTTTTTT. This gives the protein CAWTPTGNEKLFF.

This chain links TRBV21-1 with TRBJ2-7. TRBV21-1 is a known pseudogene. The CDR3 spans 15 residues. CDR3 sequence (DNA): TGTGCCAGCAGCAAAGGCCGGGGCAACGGGGACGAGCAGTACTTC. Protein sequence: CASSKGRGNGDEQYF.

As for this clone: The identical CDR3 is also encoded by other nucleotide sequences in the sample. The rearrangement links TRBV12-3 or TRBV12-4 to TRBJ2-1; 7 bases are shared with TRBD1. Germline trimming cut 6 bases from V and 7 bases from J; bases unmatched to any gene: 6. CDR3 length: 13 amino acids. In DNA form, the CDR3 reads TGTGCCAGCAGCCTGGGACAGCCGAATGAGCAGTTCTTC. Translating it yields CASSLGQPNEQFF.

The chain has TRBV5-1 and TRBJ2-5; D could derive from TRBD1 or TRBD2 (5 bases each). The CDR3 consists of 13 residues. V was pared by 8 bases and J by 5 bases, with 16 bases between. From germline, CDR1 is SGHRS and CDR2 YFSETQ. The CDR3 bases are TGCGCCAGTCACCGGGGCGATTCGGAGACCCAGTACTTC. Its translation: CASHRGDSETQYF.

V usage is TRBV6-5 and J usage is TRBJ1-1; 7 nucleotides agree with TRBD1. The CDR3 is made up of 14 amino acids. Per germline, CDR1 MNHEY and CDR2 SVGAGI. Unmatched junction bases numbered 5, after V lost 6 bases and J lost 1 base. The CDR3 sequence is CASRPGTANTEAFF. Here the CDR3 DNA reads TGTGCCAGCAGACCCGGGACAGCGAACACTGAAGCTTTCTTT.

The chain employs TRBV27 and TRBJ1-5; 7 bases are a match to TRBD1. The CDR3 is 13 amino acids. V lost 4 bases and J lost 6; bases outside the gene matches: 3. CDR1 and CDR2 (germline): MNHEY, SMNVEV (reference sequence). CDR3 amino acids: CASSWDRGQPQHF. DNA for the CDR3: TGTGCCAGCAGTTGGGACAGAGGTCAGCCCCAGCATTTT.

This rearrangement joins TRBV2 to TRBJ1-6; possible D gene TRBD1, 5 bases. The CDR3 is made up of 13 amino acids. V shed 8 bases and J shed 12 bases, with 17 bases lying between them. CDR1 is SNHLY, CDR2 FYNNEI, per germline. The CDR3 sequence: CASGGGPMRPLHF. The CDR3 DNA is TGTGCCAGCGGGGGGGGACCGATGAGACCCCTCCACTTT.

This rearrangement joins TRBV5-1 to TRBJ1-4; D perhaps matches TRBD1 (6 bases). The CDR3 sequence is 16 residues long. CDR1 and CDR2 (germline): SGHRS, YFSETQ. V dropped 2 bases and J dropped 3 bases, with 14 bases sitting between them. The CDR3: CASSLDWTASNEKLFF. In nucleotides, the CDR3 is TGCGCCAGCAGCTTAGATTGGACAGCCTCTAATGAAAAACTGTTTTTT.

CDR3 nucleotide sequence: TGTGCCAGCAGTGAACGAGGGCTCGGCGAAAAACTGTTTTTT. It encodes CASSERGLGEKLFF. The rearrangement links TRBV6-1 to TRBJ1-4; D ambiguous. From germline, CDR1 is MNHNS and CDR2 SASEGT. V was cut by 2 bases and J by 8 bases, with 12 bases left in between. This CDR3 comprises 14 residues.

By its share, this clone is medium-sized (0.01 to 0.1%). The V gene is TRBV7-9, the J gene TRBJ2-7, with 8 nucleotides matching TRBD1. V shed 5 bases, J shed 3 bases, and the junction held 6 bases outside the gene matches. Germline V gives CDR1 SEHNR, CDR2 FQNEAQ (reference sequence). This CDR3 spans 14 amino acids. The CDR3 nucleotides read TGTGCCAGCAGCCACCGGGACAGGAACTACGAGCAGTACTTC. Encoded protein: CASSHRDRNYEQYF.

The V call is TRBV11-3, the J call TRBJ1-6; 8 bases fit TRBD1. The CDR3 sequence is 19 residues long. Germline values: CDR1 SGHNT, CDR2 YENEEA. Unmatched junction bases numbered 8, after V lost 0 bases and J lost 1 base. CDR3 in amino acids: CASSLDGGQAESYNSPLHF. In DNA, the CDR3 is TGTGCCAGCAGCTTAGATGGGGGACAGGCTGAGTCCTATAATTCACCCCTCCACTTT.

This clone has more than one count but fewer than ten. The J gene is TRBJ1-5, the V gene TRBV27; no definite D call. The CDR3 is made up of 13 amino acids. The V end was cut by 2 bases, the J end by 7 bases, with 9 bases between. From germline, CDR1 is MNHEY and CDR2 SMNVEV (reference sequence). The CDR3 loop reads CASSLDVKQPQHF. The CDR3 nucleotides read TGTGCCAGCAGTTTAGACGTCAAACAGCCCCAGCATTTT.

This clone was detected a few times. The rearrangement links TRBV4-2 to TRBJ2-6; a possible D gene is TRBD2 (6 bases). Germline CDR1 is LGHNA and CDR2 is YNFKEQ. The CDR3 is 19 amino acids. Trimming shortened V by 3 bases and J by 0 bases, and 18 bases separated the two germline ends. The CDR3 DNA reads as TGTGCCAGCAGCCAGAGGGGTCCTAGCGAAAGCTCTGGGGCCAACGTCCTGACTTTC. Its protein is CASSQRGPSESSGANVLTF.

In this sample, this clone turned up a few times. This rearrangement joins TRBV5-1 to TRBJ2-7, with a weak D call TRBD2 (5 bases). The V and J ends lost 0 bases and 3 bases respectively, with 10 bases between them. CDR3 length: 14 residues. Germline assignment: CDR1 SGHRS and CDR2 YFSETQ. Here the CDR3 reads CASSLGEIYYEQYF. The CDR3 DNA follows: TGCGCCAGCAGCTTGGGGGAGATATACTACGAGCAGTACTTC.

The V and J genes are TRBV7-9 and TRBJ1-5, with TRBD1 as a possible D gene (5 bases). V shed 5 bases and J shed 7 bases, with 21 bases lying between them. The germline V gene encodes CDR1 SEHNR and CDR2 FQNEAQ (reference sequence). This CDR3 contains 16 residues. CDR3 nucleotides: TGTGCCAGCAGCCAAAGAGGCCAGGGAGATGGGCAGCCCCAGCATTTT. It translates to CASSQRGQGDGQPQHF.